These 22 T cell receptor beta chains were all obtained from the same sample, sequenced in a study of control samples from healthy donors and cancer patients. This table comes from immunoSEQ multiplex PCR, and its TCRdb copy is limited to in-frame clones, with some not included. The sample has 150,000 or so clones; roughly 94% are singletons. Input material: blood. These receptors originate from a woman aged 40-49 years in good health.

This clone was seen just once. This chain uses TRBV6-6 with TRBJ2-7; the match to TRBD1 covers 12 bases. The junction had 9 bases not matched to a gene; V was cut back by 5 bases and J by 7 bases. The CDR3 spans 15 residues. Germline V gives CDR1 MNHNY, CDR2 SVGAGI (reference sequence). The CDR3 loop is CASSLPGQGAKEQYF. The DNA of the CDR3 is TGTGCCAGCAGTCTCCCGGGACAGGGGGCAAAGGAGCAGTACTTC.

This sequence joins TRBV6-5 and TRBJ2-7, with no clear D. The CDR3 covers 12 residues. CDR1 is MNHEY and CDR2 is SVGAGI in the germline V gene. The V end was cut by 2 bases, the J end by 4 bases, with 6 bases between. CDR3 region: CASSYNRYEQYF. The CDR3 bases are TGTGCCAGCAGTTACAATCGGTACGAGCAGTACTTC.

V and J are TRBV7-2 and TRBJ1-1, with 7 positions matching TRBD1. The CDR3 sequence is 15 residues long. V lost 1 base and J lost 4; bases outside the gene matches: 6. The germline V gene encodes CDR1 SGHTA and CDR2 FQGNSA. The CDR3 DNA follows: TGTGCCAGCAGCTTAGAAAACAGGGGCTCCACTGAAGCTTTCTTT. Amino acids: CASSLENRGSTEAFF.

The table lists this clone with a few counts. Written as DNA, the CDR3 is TGTGCCAGCAGTCTTACGGAGGGACCCTACGAGCAGTACTTC. It translates to CASSLTEGPYEQYF. The chain recombines TRBV13 with TRBJ2-7, with D perhaps matching TRBD2 (6 bases). The CDR3 length is 14 residues. Trimming removed 6 bases at V and 2 bases at J, with 14 bases between. CDR1 and CDR2 from the germline V gene are PRHDT and FYEKMQ (reference sequence).

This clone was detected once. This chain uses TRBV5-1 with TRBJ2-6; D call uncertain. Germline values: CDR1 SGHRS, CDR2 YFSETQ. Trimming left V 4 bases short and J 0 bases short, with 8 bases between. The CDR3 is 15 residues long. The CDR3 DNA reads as TGCGCCAGCAGCGTAGACTTCTCTGGGGCCAACGTCCTGACTTTC. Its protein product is CASSVDFSGANVLTF.

CDR3 region: CASSQEPGSANTGELFF. In nucleotides, the CDR3 is TGCGCCAGCAGCCAAGAACCGGGATCAGCGAACACCGGGGAGCTGTTTTTT. The chain employs TRBV4-1 and TRBJ2-2; TRBD2 is a possible D gene (5 bases). Germline V lookup: CDR1 MGHRA, CDR2 YSYEKL. This CDR3 is built from 17 residues. Trimming left V 0 bases short and J 0 bases short, with 11 bases between.

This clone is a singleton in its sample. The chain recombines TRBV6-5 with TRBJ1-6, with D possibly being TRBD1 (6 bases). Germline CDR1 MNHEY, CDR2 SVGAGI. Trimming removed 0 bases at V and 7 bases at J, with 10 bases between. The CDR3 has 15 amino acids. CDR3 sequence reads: CASSYSAGVNSPLHF. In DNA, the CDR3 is TGTGCCAGCAGTTACTCGGCAGGGGTGAATTCACCCCTCCACTTT.

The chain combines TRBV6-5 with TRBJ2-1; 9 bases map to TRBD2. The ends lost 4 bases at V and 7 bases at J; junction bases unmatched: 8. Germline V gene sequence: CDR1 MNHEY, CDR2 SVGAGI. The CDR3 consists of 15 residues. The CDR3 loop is CASSFSSGIMNEQFF. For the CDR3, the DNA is TGTGCCAGCAGTTTTTCTAGCGGGATAATGAATGAGCAGTTCTTC.

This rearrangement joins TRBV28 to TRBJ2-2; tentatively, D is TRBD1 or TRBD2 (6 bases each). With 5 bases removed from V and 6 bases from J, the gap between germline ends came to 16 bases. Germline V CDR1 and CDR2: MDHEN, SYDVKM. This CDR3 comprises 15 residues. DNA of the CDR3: TGTGCCAGCAGTCCCGGGGGCTCAGGATCCGGGGAGCTGTTTTTT. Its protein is CASSPGGSGSGELFF.

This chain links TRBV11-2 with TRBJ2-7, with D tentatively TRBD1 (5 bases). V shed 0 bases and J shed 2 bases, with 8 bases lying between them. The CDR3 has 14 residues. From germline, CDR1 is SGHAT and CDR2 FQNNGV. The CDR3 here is CASSLDSGTYEQYF. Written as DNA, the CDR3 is TGTGCCAGCAGCTTAGATTCAGGGACCTACGAGCAGTACTTC.

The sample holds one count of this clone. CDR3 sequence (DNA): TGCGCCAGCAGCCAAGTGGTGCGAAGGGGGAACACTGAAGCTTTCTTT. Residues: CASSQVVRRGNTEAFF. The chain uses TRBV4-1 and TRBJ1-1; D might be TRBD1 (5 bases). The germline gives CDR1 MGHRA, CDR2 YSYEKL. Trimming cost V 1 base and J 1 base, with 13 bases left between them. CDR3 length: 16 residues.

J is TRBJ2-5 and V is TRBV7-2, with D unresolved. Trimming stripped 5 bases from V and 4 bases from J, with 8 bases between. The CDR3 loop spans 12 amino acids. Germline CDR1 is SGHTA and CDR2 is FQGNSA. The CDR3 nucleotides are TGTGCCAGCAGCGTGCGTGGAGAGACCCAGTACTTC. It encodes CASSVRGETQYF.

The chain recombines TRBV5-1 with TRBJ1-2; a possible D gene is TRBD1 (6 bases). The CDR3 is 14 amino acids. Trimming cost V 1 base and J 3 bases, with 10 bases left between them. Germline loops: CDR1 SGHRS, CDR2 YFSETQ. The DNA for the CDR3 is TGCGCCAGCAGCTTGAGGCAGGGGCACTATGGCTACACCTTC. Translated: CASSLRQGHYGYTF.

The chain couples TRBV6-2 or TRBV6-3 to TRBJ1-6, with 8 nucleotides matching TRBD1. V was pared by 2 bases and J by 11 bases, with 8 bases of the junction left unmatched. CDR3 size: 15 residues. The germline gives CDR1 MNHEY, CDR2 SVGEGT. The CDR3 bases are TGTGCCAGCAGTTACGTTTCAGGGGGCGCGGCACCCCTCCACTTT. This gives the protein CASSYVSGGAAPLHF.

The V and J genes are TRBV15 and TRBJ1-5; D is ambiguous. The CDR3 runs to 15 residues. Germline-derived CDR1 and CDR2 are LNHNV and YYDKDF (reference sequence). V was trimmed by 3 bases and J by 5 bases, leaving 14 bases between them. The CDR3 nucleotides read TGTGCCACCAGCAGGGCCCCGATAGAATATCAGCCCCAGCATTTT. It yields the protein CATSRAPIEYQPQHF.

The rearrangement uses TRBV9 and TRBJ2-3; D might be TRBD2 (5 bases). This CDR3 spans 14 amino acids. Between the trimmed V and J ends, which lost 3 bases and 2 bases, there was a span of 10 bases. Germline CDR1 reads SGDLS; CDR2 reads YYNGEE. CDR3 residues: CASSGAAHTDTQYF. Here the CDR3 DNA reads TGTGCCAGCAGCGGAGCGGCACACACAGATACGCAGTATTTT.

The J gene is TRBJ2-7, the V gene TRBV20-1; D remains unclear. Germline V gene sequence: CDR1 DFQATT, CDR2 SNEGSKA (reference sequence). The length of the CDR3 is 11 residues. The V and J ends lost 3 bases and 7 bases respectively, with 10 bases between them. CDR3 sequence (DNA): TGCAGTGCTAGTTCCGGAGAAGAGCAGTACTTC. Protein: CSASSGEEQYF.

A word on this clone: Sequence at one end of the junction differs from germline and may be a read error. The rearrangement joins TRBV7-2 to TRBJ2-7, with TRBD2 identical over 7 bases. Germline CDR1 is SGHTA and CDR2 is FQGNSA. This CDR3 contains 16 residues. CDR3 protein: CVSSLYLAESSYEQYF. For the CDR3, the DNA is TGTGTCAGCAGCTTATATCTAGCGGAAAGCTCCTACGAGCAGTACTTC.

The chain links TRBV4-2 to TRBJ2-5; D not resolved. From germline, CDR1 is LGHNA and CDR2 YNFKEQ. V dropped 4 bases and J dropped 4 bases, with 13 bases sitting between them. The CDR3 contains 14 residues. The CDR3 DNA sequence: TGTGCCAGCAGCCCTTTCAAGACGGGAGAGACCCAGTACTTC. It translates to CASSPFKTGETQYF.

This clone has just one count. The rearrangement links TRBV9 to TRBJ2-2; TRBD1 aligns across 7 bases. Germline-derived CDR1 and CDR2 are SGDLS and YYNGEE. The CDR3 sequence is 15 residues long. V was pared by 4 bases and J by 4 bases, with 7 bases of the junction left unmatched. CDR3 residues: CASSPRDRPTGELFF. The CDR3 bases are TGTGCCAGCAGCCCTCGGGACAGACCCACCGGGGAGCTGTTTTTT.

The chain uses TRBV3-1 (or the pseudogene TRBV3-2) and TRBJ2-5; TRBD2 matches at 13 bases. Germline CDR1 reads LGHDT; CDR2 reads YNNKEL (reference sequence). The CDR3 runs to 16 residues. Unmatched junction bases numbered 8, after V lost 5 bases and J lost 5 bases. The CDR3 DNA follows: TGTGCCAGCAGCTACGGGACTAGCGGGGCGGGGGAGACCCAGTACTTC. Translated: CASSYGTSGAGETQYF.

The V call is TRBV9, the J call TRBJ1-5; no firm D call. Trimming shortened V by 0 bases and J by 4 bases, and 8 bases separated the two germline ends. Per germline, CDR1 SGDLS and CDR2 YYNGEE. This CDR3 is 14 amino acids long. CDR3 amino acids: CASSVDGENQPQHF. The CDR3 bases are TGTGCCAGCAGCGTAGATGGGGAAAATCAGCCCCAGCATTTT.